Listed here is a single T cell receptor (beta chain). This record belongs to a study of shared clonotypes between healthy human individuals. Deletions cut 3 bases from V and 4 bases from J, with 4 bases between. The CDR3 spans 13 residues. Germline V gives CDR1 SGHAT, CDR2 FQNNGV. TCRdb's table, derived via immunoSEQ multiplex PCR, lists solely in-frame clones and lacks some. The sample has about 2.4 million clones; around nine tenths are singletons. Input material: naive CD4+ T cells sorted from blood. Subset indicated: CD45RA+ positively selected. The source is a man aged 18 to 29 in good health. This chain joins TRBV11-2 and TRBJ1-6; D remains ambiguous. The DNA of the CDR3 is TGTGCCAGCAGCTTCCTTTATAATTCACCCCTCCACTTT. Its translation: CASSFLYNSPLHF.